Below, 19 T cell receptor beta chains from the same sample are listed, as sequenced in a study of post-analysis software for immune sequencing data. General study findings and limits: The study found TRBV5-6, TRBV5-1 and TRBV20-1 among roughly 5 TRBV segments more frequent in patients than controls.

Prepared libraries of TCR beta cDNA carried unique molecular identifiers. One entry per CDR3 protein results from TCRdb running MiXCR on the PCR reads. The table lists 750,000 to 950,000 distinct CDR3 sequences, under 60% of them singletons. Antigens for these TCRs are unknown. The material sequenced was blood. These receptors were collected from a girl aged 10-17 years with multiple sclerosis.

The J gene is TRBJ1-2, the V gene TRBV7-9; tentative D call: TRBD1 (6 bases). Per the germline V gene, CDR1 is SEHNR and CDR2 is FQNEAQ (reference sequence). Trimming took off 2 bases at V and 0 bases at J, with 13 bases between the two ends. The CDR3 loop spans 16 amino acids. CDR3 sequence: CASSLTRTEANYGYTF. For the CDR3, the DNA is TGTGCCAGCAGCTTAACCCGGACAGAAGCTAACTATGGCTACACCTTC.

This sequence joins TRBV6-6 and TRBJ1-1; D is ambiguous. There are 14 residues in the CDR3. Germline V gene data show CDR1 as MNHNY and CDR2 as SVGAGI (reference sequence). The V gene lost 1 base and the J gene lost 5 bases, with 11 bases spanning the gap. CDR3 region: CASSYLAEETEAFF. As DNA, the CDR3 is TGTGCCAGCAGTTACTTGGCGGAGGAGACTGAAGCTTTCTTT.

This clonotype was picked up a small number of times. The CDR3 loop reads CSARDLDGGLNQPQHF. In DNA form, the CDR3 reads TGCAGTGCTAGAGATCTCGACGGGGGACTAAATCAGCCCCAGCATTTT. V is TRBV20-1 and J is TRBJ1-5; D might be TRBD1 (5 bases). The CDR3 is made up of 16 amino acids. V was shortened by 0 bases and J by 4 bases, with 16 bases between the two germline ends. Germline CDR1 is DFQATT and CDR2 is SNEGSKA (reference sequence).

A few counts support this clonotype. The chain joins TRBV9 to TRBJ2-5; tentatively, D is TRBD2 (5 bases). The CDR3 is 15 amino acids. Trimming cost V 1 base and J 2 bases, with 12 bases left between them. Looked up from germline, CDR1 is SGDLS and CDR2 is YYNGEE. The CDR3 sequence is CASSVLALPQETQYF. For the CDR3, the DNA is TGTGCCAGCAGCGTACTAGCCCTACCTCAAGAGACCCAGTACTTC.

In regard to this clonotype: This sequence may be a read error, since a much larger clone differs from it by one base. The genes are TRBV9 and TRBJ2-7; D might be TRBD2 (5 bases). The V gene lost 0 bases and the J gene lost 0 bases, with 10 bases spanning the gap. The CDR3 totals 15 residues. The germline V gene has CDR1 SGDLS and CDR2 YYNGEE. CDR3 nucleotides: TGTGCCAGCAGCGTAGGGGAAGGGAGCTCCTACGAGCAGTACTTC. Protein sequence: CASSVGEGSSYEQYF.

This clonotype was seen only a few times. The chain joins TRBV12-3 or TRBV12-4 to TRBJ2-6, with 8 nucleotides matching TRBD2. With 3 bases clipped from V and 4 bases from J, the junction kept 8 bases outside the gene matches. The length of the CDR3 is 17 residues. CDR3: CASSFGAGGLGANVLTF. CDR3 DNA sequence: TGTGCCAGCAGTTTTGGGGCGGGAGGACTCGGGGCCAACGTCCTGACTTTC.

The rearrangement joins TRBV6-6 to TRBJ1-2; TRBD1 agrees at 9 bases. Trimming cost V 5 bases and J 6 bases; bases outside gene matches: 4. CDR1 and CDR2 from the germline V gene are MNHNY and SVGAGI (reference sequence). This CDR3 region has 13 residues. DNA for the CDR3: TGTGCCAGCAGTAGACAGGGGGTAGATGGCTACACCTTC. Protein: CASSRQGVDGYTF.

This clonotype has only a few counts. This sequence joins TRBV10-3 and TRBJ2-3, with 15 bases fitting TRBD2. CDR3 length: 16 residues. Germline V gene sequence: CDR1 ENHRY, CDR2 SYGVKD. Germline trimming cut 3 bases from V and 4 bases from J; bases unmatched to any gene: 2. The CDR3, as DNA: TGTGCCATCAGTGAAGGACTAGCGGGAGGGCCAGATACGCAGTATTTT. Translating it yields CAISEGLAGGPDTQYF.

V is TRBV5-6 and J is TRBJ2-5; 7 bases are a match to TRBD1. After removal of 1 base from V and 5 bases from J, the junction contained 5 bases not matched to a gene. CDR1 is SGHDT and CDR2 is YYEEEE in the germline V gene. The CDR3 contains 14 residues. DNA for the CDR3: TGTGCCAGCAGCTTGTCTCCCAGGGGGGAGACCCAGTACTTC. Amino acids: CASSLSPRGETQYF. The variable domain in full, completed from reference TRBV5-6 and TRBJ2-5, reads DAGVTQSPTHLIKTRGQQVTLRCSPKSGHDTVSWYQQALGQGPQFIFQYYEEEERQRGNFPDRFSGHQFPNYSSELNVNALLLGDSALYLCASSLSPRGETQYFGPGTRLLVL.

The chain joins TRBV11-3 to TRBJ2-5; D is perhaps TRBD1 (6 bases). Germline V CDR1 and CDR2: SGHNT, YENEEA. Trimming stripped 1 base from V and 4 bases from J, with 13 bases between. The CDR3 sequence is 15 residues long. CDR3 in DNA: TGTGCCAGCAGCTTAGCCCGTACAGGGAGAGAGACCCAGTACTTC. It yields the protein CASSLARTGRETQYF.

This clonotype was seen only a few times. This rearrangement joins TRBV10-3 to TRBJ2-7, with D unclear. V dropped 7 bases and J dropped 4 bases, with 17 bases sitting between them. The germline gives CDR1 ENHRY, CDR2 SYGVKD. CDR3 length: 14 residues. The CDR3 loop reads CAITPDAEVYEQYF. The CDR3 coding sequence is TGTGCCATCACGCCGGACGCTGAAGTTTACGAGCAGTACTTC.

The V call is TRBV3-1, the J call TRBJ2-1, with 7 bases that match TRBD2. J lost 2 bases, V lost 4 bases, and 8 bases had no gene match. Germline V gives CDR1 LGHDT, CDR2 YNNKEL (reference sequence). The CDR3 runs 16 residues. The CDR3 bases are TGTGCCAGCAGCCCCCTAAGCGGGAACACCTACAATGAGCAGTTCTTC. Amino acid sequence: CASSPLSGNTYNEQFF.

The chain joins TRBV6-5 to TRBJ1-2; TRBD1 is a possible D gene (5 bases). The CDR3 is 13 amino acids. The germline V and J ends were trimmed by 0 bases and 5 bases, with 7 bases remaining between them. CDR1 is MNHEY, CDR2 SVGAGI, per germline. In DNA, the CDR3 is TGTGCCAGCAGTTACTCAGGGGAATATGGCTACACCTTC. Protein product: CASSYSGEYGYTF.

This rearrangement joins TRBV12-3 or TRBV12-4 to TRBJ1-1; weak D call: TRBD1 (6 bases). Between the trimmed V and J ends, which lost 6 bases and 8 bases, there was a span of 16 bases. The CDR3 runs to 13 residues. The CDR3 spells CASSLGHQVEAFF. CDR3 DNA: TGTGCCAGCAGCCTGGGACACCAGGTGGAAGCTTTCTTT.

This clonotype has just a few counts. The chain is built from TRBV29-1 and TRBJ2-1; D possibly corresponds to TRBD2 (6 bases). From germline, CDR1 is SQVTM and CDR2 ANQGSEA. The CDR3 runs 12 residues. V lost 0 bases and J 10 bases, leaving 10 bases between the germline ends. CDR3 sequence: CSVEEGGWEQFF. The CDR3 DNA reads TGCAGCGTTGAAGAGGGGGGTTGGGAGCAGTTCTTC.

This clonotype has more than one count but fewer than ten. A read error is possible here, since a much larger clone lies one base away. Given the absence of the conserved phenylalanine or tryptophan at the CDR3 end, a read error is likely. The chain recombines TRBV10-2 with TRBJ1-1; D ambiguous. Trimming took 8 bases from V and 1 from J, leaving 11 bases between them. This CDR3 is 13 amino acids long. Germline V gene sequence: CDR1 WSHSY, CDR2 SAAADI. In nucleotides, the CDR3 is TGCGCCAGCGCGGTGGCCGAGAACACTGAAGCTTTCTTG. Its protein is CASAVAENTEAFL.

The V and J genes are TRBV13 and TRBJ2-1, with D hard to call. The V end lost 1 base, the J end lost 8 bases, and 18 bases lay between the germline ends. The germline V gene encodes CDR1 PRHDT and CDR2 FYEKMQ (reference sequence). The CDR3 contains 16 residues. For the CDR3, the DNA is TGTGCCAGCAGCTTAGAACCAGCTGGCGCCGGACATGAGCAGTTCTTC. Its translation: CASSLEPAGAGHEQFF.

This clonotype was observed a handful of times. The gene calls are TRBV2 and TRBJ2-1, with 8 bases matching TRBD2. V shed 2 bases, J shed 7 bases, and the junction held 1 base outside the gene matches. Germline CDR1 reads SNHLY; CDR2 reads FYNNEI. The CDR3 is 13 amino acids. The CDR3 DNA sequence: TGTGCCAGCAGTGAAACTAGCGGAAATGAGCAGTTCTTC. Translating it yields CASSETSGNEQFF.

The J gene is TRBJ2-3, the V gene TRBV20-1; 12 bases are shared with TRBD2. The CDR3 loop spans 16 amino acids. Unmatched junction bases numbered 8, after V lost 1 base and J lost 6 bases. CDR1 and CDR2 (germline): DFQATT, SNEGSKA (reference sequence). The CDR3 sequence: CSARGTSGIFGDTQYF. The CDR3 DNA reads TGCAGTGCTAGAGGGACTAGCGGGATCTTTGGGGATACGCAGTATTTT.